What follows is one TCR beta chain and its context. Investigators plated approximately 200,000 CFSE-labeled responder cells together with approximately 200,000 irradiated stimulator cells labeled with violet dye. The responders that had proliferated, CFSE-low CD3+CD4+ and CD3+CD8+ cells, were sorted after the reaction. These data belong to a study of graft-versus-host responses after intestinal transplantation. Sequencing used immunoSEQ multiplex PCR; TCRdb keeps in-frame clones, though not all of them. The data hold 11,000 to 15,000 clones, with around a third observed a single time. Study-wide points: GvH clones appeared in recipient marrow, some first in ileum or blood.

Trimming at V came to 4 bases and at J to 3 bases, leaving 11 bases not matched to a gene. The CDR3 is 16 amino acids. The germline gives CDR1 KGHSH, CDR2 LQKENI. The source of this sequence is a human patient who received an intestinal transplant. The sample in question was alloreactive CD4+ T cells from a mixed lymphocyte reaction culture, obtained before intestinal transplant. Subset here: CFSE-low proliferating T cells sorted from approximately 6-day pre-transplant mixed lymphocyte reaction (GvH or HvG direction). V gene TRBV18 combines with J gene TRBJ1-2; 7 nucleotides align to TRBD1. CDR3 sequence (DNA): TGTGCCAGCTCACTATCCGACAGGGAAGGGGACTATGGCTACACCTTC. Its protein product is CASSLSDREGDYGYTF.